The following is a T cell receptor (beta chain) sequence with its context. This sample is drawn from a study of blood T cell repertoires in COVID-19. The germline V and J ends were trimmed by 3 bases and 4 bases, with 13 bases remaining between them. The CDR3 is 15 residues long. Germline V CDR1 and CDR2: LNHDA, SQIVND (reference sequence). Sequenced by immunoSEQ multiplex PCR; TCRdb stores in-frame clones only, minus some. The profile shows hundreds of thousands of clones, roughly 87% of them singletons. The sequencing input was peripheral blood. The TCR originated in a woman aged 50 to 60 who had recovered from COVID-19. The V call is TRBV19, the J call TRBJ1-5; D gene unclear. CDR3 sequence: CASSIGGQFNQPQHF. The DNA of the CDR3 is TGTGCCAGTAGTATCGGAGGGCAGTTTAATCAGCCCCAGCATTTT.